The source of this TCR beta chain is a study of cytomegalovirus exposure and HLA in healthy donors. The PCR employed 60 Vbeta primers together with 13 Jbeta primers. The repertoire was sequenced with immunoSEQ multiplex PCR; TCRdb's copy has only in-frame clones and lacks some. The sample yields some 250,000 clones, 82% seen once. Points from the study as a whole: Rare TCR sequences dominated, though some public TCRs recurred in many donors. CMV serostatus stood as the only immune exposure information on hand.

This clone was seen more than once but under ten times. Its antigen is currently unknown. V lost 5 bases to trimming and J lost 3 bases, with 15 bases between them. This CDR3 has 15 amino acids. Germline-derived CDR1 and CDR2 are SGDLS and YYNGEE. Material: PBMCs. This clonotype was sampled from a woman in her forties in good health and CMV-seropositive. The chain uses TRBV9 and TRBJ1-5, with D possibly matching TRBD1 (6 bases). The CDR3 spells CASSASGGHNQPQHF. CDR3 DNA sequence: TGTGCCAGCAGTGCCTCCGGGGGGCACAATCAGCCCCAGCATTTT.